Sequencing of this TCR beta chain was carried out in a study of T cells in women clearing cervical HPV infection. Average input was roughly 1,200 ng genomic DNA for immunoSEQ TCR beta CDR3 amplification. Clones were sequenced by immunoSEQ multiplex PCR, and TCRdb holds only the in-frame ones, with some missing. Its listing shows approximately 30,000 clones. With regard to this clone: The read falls 3 residues short of the CDR3 end, and the missing part is taken from the germline J gene.

V shed 5 bases and J shed 6 bases, with 6 bases lying between them. CDR3 size: 10 residues. Germline CDR1 and CDR2: GTSNPN and SVGIG (reference sequence). This clonotype was obtained from a woman between 18 and 70 years old with a cervical HPV16 infection that either progressed to CIN3+ or cleared (not recorded which). The V and J genes are TRBV30 and TRBJ2-3; D unresolved. The material sequenced was blood buffy coat. CDR3 residues: CAWSADTQYF. The DNA read from the CDR3 is TGTGCCTGGTCAGCGGATACG.